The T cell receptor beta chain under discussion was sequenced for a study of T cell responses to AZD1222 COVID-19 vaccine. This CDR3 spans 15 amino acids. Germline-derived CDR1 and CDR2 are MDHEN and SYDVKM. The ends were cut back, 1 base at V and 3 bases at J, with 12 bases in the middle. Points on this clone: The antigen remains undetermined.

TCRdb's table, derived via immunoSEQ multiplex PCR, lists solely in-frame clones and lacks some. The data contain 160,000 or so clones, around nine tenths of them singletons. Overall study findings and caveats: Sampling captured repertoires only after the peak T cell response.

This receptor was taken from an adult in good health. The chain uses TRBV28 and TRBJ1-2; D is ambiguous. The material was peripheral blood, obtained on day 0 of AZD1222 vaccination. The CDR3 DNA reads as TGTGCCAGCAGTTTATATGGGATCGACTACTATGGCTACACCTTC. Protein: CASSLYGIDYYGYTF.